The 18 T cell receptor beta chains presented below share a single source sample, sequenced in a study of radiotherapy plus CTLA-4 blockade in lung cancer. TCRdb keeps only in-frame clones here, not all; method: immunoSEQ multiplex PCR. The sample shows 130,000 or so clones, about 87% of them seen only once. The sample here was peripheral blood, taken from a patient treated with radiotherapy plus ipilimumab. The receptors were gathered from a human donor with non-small cell lung cancer that progressed on radiotherapy plus ipilimumab.

In DNA form, the CDR3 reads TGTGCCAGCAGCAAAGCGCACGACAGGGGGTTGTACGAGCAGTACTTC. It specifies CASSKAHDRGLYEQYF. This chain connects TRBV21-1 to TRBJ2-7; the D call TRBD1 from the table was never checked on the DNA. TRBV21-1 is a recognized pseudogene. This CDR3 has 16 residues.

The rearrangement links TRBV5-6 to TRBJ2-4; 7 bases are a match to TRBD2. Trimming cost V 0 bases and J 6 bases; bases outside gene matches: 6. The germline V gene has CDR1 SGHDT and CDR2 YYEEEE. The CDR3 sequence is 15 residues long. CDR3 in amino acids: CASSLAGGSGNIQYF. The CDR3 DNA reads TGTGCCAGCAGCTTGGCGGGCGGGAGTGGAAACATTCAGTACTTC.

V usage is TRBV27 and J usage is TRBJ2-1; 9 positions agree with TRBD1. This CDR3 contains 13 residues. The germline CDR1 and CDR2 sequences are MNHEY and SMNVEV (reference sequence). The junction had 11 bases not matched to a gene; V was cut back by 6 bases and J by 14 bases. CDR3 DNA: TGTGCCAGCAGGCAAGCCGGGACAGGGTTCAAGTTCTTC. This sequence encodes CASRQAGTGFKFF.

The chain joins TRBV5-1 to TRBJ2-5; 12 nucleotides agree with TRBD1. The V segment lost 9 bases and the J segment 4 bases; nucleotides outside the gene matches: 4. This CDR3 contains 13 residues. CDR1 and CDR2 (germline): SGHRS, YFSETQ. For the CDR3, the DNA is TGCGCCACAGGGACAGGGGGCGGAGAGACCCAGTACTTC. Translated: CATGTGGGETQYF.

A single count supports this clone. The chain couples TRBV2 to TRBJ2-7; 11 nucleotides match TRBD2. The CDR3 consists of 16 residues. V gave up 7 bases and J gave up 4 bases; unmatched junction bases: 12. Germline V gene data show CDR1 as SNHLY and CDR2 as FYNNEI. This CDR3 reads CASTGRRTSGLYEQYF. The CDR3 DNA reads as TGTGCCAGCACAGGGCGCCGGACTAGCGGGCTTTACGAGCAGTACTTC.

Only a few counts were recorded for this clone. J is TRBJ2-2 and V is TRBV19; tentative D call: TRBD2 (6 bases). Trimming removed 4 bases at V and 8 bases at J, with 17 bases between. In germline, CDR1 is LNHDA, CDR2 SQIVND (reference sequence). This CDR3 has 15 amino acids. For the CDR3, the DNA is TGTGCCAGTAGTAAGGGAGGCCCCATTGGTGGGGAGCTGTTTTTT. This encodes CASSKGGPIGGELFF.

The chain recombines TRBV15 with TRBJ1-4; 8 bases match TRBD1. CDR3 length: 16 amino acids. Germline assignment: CDR1 LNHNV and CDR2 YYDKDF (reference sequence). J was trimmed by 8 bases and V by 0 bases; bases with no gene match: 8. CDR3 bases: TGTGCCACCAGCAGAGACCCGACAGGGGTAAAAGAAAAACTGTTTTTT. This gives the protein CATSRDPTGVKEKLFF.

This clone showed up just once. This sequence joins TRBV5-1 and TRBJ1-5; the match to TRBD1 covers 7 bases. Germline V gene sequence: CDR1 SGHRS, CDR2 YFSETQ. V shed 0 bases and J 7 bases; nucleotides not matched to a gene: 4. The CDR3 contains 14 residues. DNA for the CDR3: TGCGCCAGCAGCTTGGAAGGGGGCGGCCAGCCCCAGCATTTT. As protein: CASSLEGGGQPQHF.

CDR3 region: CASSTGSEREGETQYF. CDR3 nucleotides: TGCGCCAGCAGCACTGGCTCGGAGCGGGAGGGCGAGACCCAGTACTTC. The V and J genes are TRBV5-1 and TRBJ2-5; 10 nucleotides match TRBD2. Germline V lookup: CDR1 SGHRS, CDR2 YFSETQ. The CDR3 runs 16 residues. V trimming: 4 bases; J trimming: 5 bases; junction bases outside the gene matches: 11. Full variable domain (rest looked up from reference TRBV5-1 and TRBJ2-5): KAGVTQTPRYLIKTRGQQVTLSCSPISGHRSVSWYQQTPGQGLQFLFEYFSETQRNKGNFPGRFSGRQFSNSRSEMNVSTLELGDSALYLCASSTGSEREGETQYFGPGTRLLVL.

CDR3: CASTQEPSGRPYEQYF. Written as DNA, the CDR3 is TGTGCCAGCACCCAGGAGCCTAGCGGGAGGCCCTACGAGCAGTACTTC. The genes are TRBV11-2 and TRBJ2-7; 11 bases fit TRBD2. The CDR3 loop spans 16 amino acids. Germline CDR1 and CDR2: SGHAT and FQNNGV. The V and J ends lost 7 bases and 2 bases, in that order; junction bases with no gene match: 10. Filled out from reference TRBV11-2 and TRBJ2-7, the complete variable domain reads EAGVAQSPRYKIIEKRQSVAFWCNPISGHATLYWYQQILGQGPKLLIQFQNNGVVDDSQLPKDRFSAERLKGVDSTLKIQPAKLEDSAVYLCASTQEPSGRPYEQYFGPGTRLTVT.

In its sample, this clone was seen a few times. This chain joins TRBV14 and TRBJ1-2; D is unclear. The ends were cut back, 2 bases at V and 5 bases at J, with 12 bases in the middle. The germline gives CDR1 SGHDN, CDR2 FVKESK. This CDR3 comprises 14 residues. The CDR3 loop is CASSQSGGTYGYTF. CDR3 sequence (DNA): TGTGCCAGCAGCCAAAGTGGTGGCACTTATGGCTACACCTTC.

Regarding this clone: The junction departs from the called germline gene at one end, perhaps through a read error. Additional DNA sequences in this sample encode the identical CDR3. Here the CDR3 reads CASSRRTGIGYEQYF. The CDR3 region has the DNA TGTGCTAGCAGCCGACGAACAGGGATTGGGTACGAGCAGTACTTC. The V and J genes are TRBV7-9 and TRBJ2-7; possibly TRBD1 for D (6 bases). Germline-derived CDR1 and CDR2 are SEHNR and FQNEAQ (reference sequence). There are 15 residues in the CDR3. Looking up the rest from reference TRBV7-9 and TRBJ2-7 gives the full variable domain: DTGVSQNPRHKITKRGQNVTFRCDPISEHNRLYWYRQTLGQGPEFLTYFQNEAQLEKSRLLSDRFSAERPKGSFSTLEIQRTEQGDSAMYLCASSRRTGIGYEQYFGPGTRLTVT.

The rearrangement links TRBV12-1 to TRBJ1-2; TRBD1, the D gene given by the table, was not confirmed from the DNA. TRBV12-1 is designated a pseudogene. The CDR3 is 15 amino acids. The DNA for the CDR3 is TGTGCCAGCAGCTTTGCAAGACAGGGGGCTGATGGCTACACCTTC. Amino acids: CASSFARQGADGYTF.

The genes are TRBV6-1 and TRBJ2-7, with 9 bases identical to TRBD1. V shed 8 bases and J 0 bases; nucleotides not matched to a gene: 8. Germline loops: CDR1 MNHNS, CDR2 SASEGT. The length of the CDR3 is 15 residues. CDR3 DNA: TGTGCCAGCCGGACAGGGGAAAACCCCTCCTACGAGCAGTACTTC. Amino acid sequence: CASRTGENPSYEQYF.

This chain joins TRBV7-9 and TRBJ2-1; no reliable D call. Trimming removed 10 bases from V and 5 bases from J, with 12 bases in between. The CDR3 consists of 12 residues. Germline V gene data show CDR1 as SEHNR and CDR2 as FQNEAQ (reference sequence). This chain's CDR3 is CATSLGHNEQFF. The CDR3 DNA reads as TGTGCCACGTCGCTGGGCCACAATGAGCAGTTCTTC.

The V gene is TRBV14, the J gene TRBJ2-3; TRBD2 matches at 13 bases. Trimming took 4 bases from V and 5 from J; bases not matched to a gene: 9. The V gene's germline CDR1 is SGHDN and CDR2 FVKESK. The CDR3 spans 17 residues. The CDR3, as DNA: TGTGCCAGCAGCCCGCAAAGACTAGCGGGAGGTTTAGATACGCAGTATTTT. Encoded protein: CASSPQRLAGGLDTQYF. The full variable domain, rest sourced from reference TRBV14 and TRBJ2-3, is EAGVTQFPSHSVIEKGQTVTLRCDPISGHDNLYWYRRVMGKEIKFLLHFVKESKQDESGMPNNRFLAERTGGTYSTLKVQPAELEDSGVYFCASSPQRLAGGLDTQYFGPGTRLTVL.

As DNA, the CDR3 is TGCAGTGCTAAATGGACCGCTGAAGCTTTCTTT. It encodes CSAKWTAEAFF. The V gene is TRBV20-1, the J gene TRBJ1-1; no firm D call. Trimming removed 4 bases from V and 6 bases from J, with 9 bases in between. Germline-derived CDR1 and CDR2 are DFQATT and SNEGSKA (reference sequence). This CDR3 has 11 residues.

The V and J genes are TRBV29-1 and TRBJ1-2, with D possibly matching TRBD1 (5 bases). Germline V gene sequence: CDR1 SQVTM, CDR2 ANQGSEA. Trimming cost V 5 bases and J 3 bases, with 10 bases left between them. CDR3 length: 12 residues. The chain's CDR3 is CSVKQGDYGYTF. CDR3 DNA: TGCAGCGTTAAACAAGGGGACTATGGCTACACCTTC.